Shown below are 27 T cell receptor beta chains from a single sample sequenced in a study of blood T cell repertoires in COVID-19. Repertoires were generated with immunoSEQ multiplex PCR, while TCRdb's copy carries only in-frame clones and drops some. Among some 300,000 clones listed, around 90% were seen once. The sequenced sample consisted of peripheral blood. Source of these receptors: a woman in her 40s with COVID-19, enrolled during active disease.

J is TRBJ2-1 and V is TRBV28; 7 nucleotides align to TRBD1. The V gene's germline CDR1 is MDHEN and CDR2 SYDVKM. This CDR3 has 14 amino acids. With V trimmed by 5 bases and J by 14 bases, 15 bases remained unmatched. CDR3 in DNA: TGTGCCAGCAGTAAGGGGGACAGCTTGTTGGTAGAGTTCTTC. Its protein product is CASSKGDSLLVEFF.

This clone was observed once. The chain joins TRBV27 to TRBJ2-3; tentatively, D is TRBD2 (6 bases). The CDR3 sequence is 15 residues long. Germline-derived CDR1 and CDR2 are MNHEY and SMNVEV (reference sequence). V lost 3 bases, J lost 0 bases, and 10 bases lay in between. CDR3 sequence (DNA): TGTGCCAGCAGTTTCCGGGAGTGGAGCACAGATACGCAGTATTTT. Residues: CASSFREWSTDTQYF.

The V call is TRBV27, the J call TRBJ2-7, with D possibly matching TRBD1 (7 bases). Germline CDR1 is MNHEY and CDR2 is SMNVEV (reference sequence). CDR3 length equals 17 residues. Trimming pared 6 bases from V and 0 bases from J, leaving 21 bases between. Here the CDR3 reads CASRLQGRGESSYEQYF. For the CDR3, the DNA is TGTGCCAGCAGGCTACAGGGGCGCGGGGAAAGCTCCTACGAGCAGTACTTC.

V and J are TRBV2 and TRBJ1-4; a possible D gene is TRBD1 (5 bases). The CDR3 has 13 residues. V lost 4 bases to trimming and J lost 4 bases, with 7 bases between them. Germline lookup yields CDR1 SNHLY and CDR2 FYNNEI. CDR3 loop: CASSGQLNEKLFF. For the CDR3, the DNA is TGTGCCAGCAGTGGACAGCTTAATGAAAAACTGTTTTTT.

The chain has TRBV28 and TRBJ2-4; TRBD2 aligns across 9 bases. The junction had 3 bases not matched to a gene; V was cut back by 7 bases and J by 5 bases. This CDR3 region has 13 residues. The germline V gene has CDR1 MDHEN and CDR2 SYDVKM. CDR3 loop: CASTAGGENIQYF. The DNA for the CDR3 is TGTGCCAGCACGGCGGGAGGGGAAAACATTCAGTACTTC.

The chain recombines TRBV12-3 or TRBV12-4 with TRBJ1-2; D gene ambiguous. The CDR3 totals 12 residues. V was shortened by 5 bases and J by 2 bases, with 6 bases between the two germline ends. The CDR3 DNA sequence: TGTGCCAGCAGTATACAAAACTATGGCTACACCTTC. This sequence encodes CASSIQNYGYTF.

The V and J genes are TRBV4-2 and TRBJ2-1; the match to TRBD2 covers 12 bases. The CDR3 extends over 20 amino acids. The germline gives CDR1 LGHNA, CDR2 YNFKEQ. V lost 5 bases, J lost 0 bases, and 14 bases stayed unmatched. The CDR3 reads CASSSTPGLAGFSSYNEQFF. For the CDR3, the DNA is TGTGCCAGCAGCTCTACACCGGGACTAGCGGGCTTTAGCTCCTACAATGAGCAGTTCTTC.

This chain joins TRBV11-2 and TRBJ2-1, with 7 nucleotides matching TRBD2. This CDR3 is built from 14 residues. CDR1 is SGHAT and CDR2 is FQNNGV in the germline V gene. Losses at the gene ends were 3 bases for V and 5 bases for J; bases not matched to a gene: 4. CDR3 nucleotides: TGTGCCAGCAGCTTGGGGGGGGTCCACAATGAGCAGTTCTTC. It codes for CASSLGGVHNEQFF.

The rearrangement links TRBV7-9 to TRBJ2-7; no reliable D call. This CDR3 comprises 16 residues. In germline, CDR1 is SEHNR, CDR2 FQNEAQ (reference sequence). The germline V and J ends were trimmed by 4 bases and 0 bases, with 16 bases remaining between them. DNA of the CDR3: TGTGCCAGCAGCTCCCTGAATGAGGCCCTCTCCTACGAGCAGTACTTC. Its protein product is CASSSLNEALSYEQYF. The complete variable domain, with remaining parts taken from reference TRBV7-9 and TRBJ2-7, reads DTGVSQNPRHKITKRGQNVTFRCDPISEHNRLYWYRQTLGQGPEFLTYFQNEAQLEKSRLLSDRFSAERPKGSFSTLEIQRTEQGDSAMYLCASSSLNEALSYEQYFGPGTRLTVT.

In nucleotides, the CDR3 is TGCAGCGTTGAGACAGGGACTGATACGCAGTATTTT. The encoded protein is CSVETGTDTQYF. V is TRBV29-1 and J is TRBJ2-3; maybe TRBD1 (7 bases). Germline CDR1 SQVTM, CDR2 ANQGSEA. V lost 3 bases and J 6 bases, leaving 10 bases between the germline ends. CDR3 length equals 12 residues.

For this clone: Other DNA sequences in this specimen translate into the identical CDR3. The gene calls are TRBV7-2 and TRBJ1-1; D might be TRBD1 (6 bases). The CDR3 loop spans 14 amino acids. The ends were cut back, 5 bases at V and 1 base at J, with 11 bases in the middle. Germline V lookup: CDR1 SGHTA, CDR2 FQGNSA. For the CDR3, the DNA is TGTGCCAGCAGCCTACAGGGATCGAACACTGAAGCTTTCTTT. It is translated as CASSLQGSNTEAFF. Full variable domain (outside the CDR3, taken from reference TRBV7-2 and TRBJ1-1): GAGVSQSPSNKVTEKGKDVELRCDPISGHTALYWYRQSLGQGLEFLIYFQGNSAPDKSGLPSDRFSAERTGGSVSTLTIQRTQQEDSAVYLCASSLQGSNTEAFFGQGTRLTVV.

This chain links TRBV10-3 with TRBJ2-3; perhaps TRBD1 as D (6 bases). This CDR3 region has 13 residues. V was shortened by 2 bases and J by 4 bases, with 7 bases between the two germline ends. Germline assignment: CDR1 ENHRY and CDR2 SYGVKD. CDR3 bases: TGTGCCATCAGTGAGGGGGGCGCAGATACGCAGTATTTT. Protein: CAISEGGADTQYF.

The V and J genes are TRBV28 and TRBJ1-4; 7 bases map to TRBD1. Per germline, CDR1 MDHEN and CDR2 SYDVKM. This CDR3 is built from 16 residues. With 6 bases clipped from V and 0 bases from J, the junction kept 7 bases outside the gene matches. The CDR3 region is CASSPTGTATNEKLFF. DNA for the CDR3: TGTGCCAGCAGCCCAACCGGGACAGCAACTAATGAAAAACTGTTTTTT.

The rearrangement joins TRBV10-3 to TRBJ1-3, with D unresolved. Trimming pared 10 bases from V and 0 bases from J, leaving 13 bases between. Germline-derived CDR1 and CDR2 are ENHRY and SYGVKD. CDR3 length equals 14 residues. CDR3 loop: CATSPRDSGNTIYF. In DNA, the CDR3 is TGTGCCACCAGCCCACGGGACTCTGGAAACACCATATATTTT.

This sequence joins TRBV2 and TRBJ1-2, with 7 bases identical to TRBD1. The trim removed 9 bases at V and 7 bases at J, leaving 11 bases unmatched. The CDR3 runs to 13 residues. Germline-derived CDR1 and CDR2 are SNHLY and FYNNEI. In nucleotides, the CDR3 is TGTGCCAGAGAAACGACAGGGCGGTCTGGCTACACCTTC. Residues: CARETTGRSGYTF.

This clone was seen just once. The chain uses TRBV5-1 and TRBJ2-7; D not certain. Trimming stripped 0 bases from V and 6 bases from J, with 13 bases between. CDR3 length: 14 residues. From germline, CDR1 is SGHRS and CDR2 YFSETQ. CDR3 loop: CASSLVLPRGEQYF. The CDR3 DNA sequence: TGCGCCAGCAGCTTGGTTCTTCCTAGAGGCGAGCAGTACTTC.

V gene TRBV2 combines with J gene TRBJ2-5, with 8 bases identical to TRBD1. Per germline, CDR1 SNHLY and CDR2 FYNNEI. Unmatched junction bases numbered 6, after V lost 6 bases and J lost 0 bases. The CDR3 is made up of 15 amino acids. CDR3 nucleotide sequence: TGTGCCAGCAGCCTACAGGGGGGATACCAAGAGACCCAGTACTTC. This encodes CASSLQGGYQETQYF.

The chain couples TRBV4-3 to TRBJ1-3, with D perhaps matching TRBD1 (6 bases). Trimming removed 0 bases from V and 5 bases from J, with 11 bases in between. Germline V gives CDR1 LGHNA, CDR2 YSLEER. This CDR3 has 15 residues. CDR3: CASSQERGQRNTIYF. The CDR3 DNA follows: TGCGCCAGCAGCCAAGAGCGGGGGCAGAGAAACACCATATATTTT.

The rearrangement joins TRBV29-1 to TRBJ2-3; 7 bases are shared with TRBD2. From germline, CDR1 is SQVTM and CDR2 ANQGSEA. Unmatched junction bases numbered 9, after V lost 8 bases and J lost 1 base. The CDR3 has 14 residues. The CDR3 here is CSSFGLAGTDTQYF. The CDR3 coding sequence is TGCAGCTCTTTCGGGCTAGCGGGCACAGATACGCAGTATTTT.

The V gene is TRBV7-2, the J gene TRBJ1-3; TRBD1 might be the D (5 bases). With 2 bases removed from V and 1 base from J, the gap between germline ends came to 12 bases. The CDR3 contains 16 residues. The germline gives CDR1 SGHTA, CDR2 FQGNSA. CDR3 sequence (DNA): TGTGCCAGCAGCTTAAGGTTGGCAGGGTCTGGAAACACCATATATTTT. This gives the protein CASSLRLAGSGNTIYF.

The CDR3 DNA reads TGTGCCAGCAGCTCGGGACATTTTCAGAACACCGGGGAGCTGTTTTTT. Encoded protein: CASSSGHFQNTGELFF. J is TRBJ2-2 and V is TRBV11-1, with D tentatively TRBD1 (6 bases). The V gene lost 4 bases and the J gene lost 1 base, with 13 bases spanning the gap. CDR1 is SGHAT, CDR2 FQDESV, per germline (reference sequence). The CDR3 is made up of 16 amino acids.

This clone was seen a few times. In DNA, the CDR3 is TGTGCCAGCAGCTCGATGACTAGCGACACCTACGAGCAGTACTTC. It encodes CASSSMTSDTYEQYF. The chain is built from TRBV7-8 and TRBJ2-7; 8 bases agree with TRBD2. V lost 4 bases, J lost 2 bases, and 7 bases stayed unmatched. This CDR3 is 15 amino acids long. The V gene's germline CDR1 is SGHVS and CDR2 FQNEAQ.

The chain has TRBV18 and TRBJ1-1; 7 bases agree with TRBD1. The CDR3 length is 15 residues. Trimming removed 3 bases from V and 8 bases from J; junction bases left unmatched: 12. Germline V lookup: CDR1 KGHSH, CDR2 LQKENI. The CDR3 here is CASSPGTDRTLEAFF. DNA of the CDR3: TGTGCCAGCTCACCTGGGACAGACCGAACTTTAGAAGCTTTCTTT. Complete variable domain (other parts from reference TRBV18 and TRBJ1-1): NAGVMQNPRHLVRRRGQEARLRCSPMKGHSHVYWYRQLPEEGLKFMVYLQKENIIDESGMPKERFSAEFPKEGPSILRIQQVVRGDSAAYFCASSPGTDRTLEAFFGQGTRLTVV.

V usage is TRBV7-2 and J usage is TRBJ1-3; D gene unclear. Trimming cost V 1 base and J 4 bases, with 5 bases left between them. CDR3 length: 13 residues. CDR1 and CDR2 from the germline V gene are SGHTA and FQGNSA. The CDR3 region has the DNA TGTGCCAGCAGCTTAGTCCTGGGAAACACCATATATTTT. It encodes CASSLVLGNTIYF.

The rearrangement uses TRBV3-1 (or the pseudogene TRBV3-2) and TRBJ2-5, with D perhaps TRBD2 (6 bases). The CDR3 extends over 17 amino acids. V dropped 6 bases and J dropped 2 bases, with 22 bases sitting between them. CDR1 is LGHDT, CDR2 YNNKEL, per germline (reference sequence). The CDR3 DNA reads TGTGCCAGCAGGGACAACGGGACTCAAAATAATCAAGAGACCCAGTACTTC. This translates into CASRDNGTQNNQETQYF.

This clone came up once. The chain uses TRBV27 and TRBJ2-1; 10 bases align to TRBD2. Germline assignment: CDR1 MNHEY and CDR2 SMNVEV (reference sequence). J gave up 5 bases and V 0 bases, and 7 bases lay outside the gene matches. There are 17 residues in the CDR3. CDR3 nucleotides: TGTGCCAGCAGTTTATCACCTAGCGGGAGTATGAACAATGAGCAGTTCTTC. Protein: CASSLSPSGSMNNEQFF.

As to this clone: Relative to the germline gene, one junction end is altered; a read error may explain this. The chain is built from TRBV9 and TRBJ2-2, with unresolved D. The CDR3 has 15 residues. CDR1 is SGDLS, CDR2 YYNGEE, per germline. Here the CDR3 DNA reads TGTGCCAGCAGCGTAGATGCGAGGAACGCCGGGGAGCTGTTTTTT. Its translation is CASSVDARNAGELFF.